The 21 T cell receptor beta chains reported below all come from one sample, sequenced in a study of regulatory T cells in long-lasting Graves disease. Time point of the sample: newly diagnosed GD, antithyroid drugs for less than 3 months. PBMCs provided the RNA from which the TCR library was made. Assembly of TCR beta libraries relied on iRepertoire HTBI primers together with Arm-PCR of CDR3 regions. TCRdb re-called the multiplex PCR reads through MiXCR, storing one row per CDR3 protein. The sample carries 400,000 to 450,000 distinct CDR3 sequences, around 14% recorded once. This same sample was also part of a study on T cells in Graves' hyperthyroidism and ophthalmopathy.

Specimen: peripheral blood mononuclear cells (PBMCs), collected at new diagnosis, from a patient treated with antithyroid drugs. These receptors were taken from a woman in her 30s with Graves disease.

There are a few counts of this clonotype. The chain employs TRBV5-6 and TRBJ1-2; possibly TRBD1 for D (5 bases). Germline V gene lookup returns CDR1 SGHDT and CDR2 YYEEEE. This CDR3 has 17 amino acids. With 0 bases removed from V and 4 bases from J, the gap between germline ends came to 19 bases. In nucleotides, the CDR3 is TGTGCCAGCAGCTTGGAATTGGCGGGACCGGCTGTCTATGGCTACACCTTC. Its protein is CASSLELAGPAVYGYTF.

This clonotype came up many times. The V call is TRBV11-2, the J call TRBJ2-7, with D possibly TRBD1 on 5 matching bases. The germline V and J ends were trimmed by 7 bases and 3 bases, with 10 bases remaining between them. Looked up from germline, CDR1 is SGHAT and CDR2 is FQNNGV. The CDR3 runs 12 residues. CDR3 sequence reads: CASKDKNYEQYF. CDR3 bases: TGTGCCAGCAAGGACAAAAACTACGAGCAGTACTTC.

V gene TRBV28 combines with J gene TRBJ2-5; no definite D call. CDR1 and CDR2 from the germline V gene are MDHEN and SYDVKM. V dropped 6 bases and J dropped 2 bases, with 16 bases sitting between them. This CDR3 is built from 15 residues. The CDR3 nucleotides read TGTGCCAGCAGACCTTGGCAGGAAGGGCAAGAGACCCAGTACTTC. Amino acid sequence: CASRPWQEGQETQYF.

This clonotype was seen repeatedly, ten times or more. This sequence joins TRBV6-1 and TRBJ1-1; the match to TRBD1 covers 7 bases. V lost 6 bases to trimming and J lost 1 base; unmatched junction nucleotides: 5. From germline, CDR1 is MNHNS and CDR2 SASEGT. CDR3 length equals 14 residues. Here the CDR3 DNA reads TGTGCCAGCAGAATGACAGGGAAGAACACTGAAGCTTTCTTT. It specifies CASRMTGKNTEAFF.

The CDR3 bases are TGCAGTGCTAGCACGGGACTAGCGGGGAACAATGAGCAGTTCTTC. Its protein product is CSASTGLAGNNEQFF. V usage is TRBV20-1 and J usage is TRBJ2-1; 13 bases are a match to TRBD2. J was trimmed by 5 bases and V by 3 bases; bases with no gene match: 4. This CDR3 comprises 15 residues. Germline V gene sequence: CDR1 DFQATT, CDR2 SNEGSKA (reference sequence).

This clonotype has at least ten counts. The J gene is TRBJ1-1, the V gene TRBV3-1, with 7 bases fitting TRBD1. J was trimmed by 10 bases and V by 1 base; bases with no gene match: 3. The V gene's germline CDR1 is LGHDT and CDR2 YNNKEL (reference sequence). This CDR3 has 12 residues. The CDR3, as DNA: TGTGCCAGCAGCCAAGGGGCAGGGGGAGCTTTCTTT. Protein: CASSQGAGGAFF.

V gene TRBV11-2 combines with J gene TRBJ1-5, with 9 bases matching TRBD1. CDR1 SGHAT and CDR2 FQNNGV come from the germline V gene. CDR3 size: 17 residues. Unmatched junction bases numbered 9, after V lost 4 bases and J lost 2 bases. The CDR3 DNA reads TGTGCCAGCAGCTACTATCCGGGACAGGGAGGCAATCAGCCCCAGCATTTT. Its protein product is CASSYYPGQGGNQPQHF.

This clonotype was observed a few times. CDR3 sequence: CASSPLTGRTEAFF. The DNA for the CDR3 is TGTGCCAGCAGCCCCTTGACAGGGCGGACTGAAGCTTTCTTT. The gene calls are TRBV28 and TRBJ1-1; 7 nucleotides align to TRBD1. The germline CDR1 and CDR2 sequences are MDHEN and SYDVKM. The CDR3 sequence is 14 residues long. V was pared by 6 bases and J by 5 bases, with 9 bases of the junction left unmatched.

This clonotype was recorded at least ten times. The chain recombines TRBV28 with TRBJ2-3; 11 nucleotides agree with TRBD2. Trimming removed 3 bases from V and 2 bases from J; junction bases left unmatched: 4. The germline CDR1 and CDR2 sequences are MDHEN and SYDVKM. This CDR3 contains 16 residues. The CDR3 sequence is CASSFGTSGHTDTQYF. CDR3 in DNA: TGTGCCAGCAGTTTTGGGACTAGCGGTCACACAGATACGCAGTATTTT. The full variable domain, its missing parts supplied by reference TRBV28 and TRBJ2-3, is DVKVTQSSRYLVKRTGEKVFLECVQDMDHENMFWYRQDPGLGLRLIYFSYDVKMKEKGDIPEGYSVSREKKERFSLILESASTNQTSMYLCASSFGTSGHTDTQYFGPGTRLTVL.

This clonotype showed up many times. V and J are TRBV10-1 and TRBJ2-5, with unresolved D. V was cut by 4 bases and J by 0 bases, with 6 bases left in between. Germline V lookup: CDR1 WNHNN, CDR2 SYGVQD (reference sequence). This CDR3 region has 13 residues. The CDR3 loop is CASSALYQETQYF. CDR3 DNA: TGCGCCAGCAGTGCCCTGTACCAAGAGACCCAGTACTTC.

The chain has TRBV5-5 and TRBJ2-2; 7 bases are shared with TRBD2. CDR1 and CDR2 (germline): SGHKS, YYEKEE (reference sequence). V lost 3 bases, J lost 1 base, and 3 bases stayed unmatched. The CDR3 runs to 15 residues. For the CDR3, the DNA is TGTGCCAGCAGCTCTGCGGGGGAGAACACCGGGGAGCTGTTTTTT. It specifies CASSSAGENTGELFF. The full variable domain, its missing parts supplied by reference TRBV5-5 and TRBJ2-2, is DAGVTQSPTHLIKTRGQQVTLRCSPISGHKSVSWYQQVLGQGPQFIFQYYEKEERGRGNFPDRFSARQFPNYSSELNVNALLLGDSALYLCASSSAGENTGELFFGEGSRLTVL.

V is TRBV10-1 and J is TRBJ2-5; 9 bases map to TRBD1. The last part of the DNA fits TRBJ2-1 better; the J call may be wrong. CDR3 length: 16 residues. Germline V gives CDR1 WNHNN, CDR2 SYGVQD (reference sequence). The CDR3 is CASSEPGQGKSDEQFF. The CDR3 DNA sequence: TGCGCCAGCAGTGAACCGGGACAGGGTAAATCTGATGAGCAGTTCTTC.

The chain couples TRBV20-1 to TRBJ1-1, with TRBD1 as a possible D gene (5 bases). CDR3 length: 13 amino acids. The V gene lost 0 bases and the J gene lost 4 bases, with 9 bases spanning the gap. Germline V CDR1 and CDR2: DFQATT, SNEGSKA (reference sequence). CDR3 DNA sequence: TGCAGTGCTAGAGATGGGGGGGTCACTGAAGCTTTCTTT. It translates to CSARDGGVTEAFF.

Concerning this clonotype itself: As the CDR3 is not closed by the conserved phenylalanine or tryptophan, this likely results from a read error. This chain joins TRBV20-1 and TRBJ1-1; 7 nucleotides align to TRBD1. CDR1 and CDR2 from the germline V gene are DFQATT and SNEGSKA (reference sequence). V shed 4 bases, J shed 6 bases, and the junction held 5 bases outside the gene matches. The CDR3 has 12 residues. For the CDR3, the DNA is TGCAGTGCTAAGACAGGGTCCTCTGAAGCTTTCTCT. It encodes CSAKTGSSEAFS.

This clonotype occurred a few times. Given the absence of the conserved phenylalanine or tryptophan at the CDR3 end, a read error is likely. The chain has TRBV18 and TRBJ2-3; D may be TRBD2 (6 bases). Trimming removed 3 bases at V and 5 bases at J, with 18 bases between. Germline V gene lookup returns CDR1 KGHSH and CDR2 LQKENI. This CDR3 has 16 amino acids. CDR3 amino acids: CASSPGGKREGDTQYS. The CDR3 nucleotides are TGTGCCAGCTCACCTGGGGGGAAACGCGAAGGAGATACGCAGTATTCT.

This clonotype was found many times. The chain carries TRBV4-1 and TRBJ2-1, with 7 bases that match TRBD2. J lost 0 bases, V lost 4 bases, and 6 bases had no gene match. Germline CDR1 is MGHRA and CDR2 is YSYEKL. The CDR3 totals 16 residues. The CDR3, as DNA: TGCGCCAGCAGCCTACCCGGGACTACCTCCTACAATGAGCAGTTCTTC. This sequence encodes CASSLPGTTSYNEQFF.

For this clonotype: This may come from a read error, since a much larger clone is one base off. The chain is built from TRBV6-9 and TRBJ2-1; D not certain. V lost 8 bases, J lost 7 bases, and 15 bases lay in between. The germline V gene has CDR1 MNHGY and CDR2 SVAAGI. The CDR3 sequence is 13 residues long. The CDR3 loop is CASGSLVGNEQFF. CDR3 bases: TGTGCCAGCGGTTCCCTAGTGGGGAATGAGCAGTTCTTC.

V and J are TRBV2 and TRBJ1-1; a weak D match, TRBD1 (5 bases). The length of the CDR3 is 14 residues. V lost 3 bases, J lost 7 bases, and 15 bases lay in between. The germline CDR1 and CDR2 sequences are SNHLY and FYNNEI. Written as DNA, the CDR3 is TGTGCCAGCAGTGACGAAAGAGGGCAGGGTGAAGCTTTCTTT. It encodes CASSDERGQGEAFF.

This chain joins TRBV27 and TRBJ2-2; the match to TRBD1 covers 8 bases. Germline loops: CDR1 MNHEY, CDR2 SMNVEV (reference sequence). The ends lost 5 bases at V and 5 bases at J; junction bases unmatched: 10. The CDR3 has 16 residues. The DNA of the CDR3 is TGTGCCAGCAGTCCAAGGACAGGGACAACTACCGGGGAGCTGTTTTTT. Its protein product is CASSPRTGTTTGELFF.

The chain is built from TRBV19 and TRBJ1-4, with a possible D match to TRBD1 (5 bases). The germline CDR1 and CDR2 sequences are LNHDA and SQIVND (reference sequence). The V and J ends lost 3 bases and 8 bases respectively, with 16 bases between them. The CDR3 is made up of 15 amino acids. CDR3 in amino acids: CASSMGTTRGEKLFF. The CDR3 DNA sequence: TGTGCCAGTAGTATGGGGACGACACGAGGCGAAAAACTGTTTTTT.

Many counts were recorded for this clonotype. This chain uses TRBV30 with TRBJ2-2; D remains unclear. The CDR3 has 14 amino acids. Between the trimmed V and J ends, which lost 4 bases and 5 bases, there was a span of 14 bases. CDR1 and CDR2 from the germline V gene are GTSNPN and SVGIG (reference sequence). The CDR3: CAWIRAGRTGELFF. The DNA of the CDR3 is TGTGCCTGGATTAGGGCAGGACGGACCGGGGAGCTGTTTTTT.